The rows below give T cell receptor beta chains drawn from one sample of a study of blood T cell repertoires in COVID-19. Here immunoSEQ multiplex PCR was the method, and the copy in TCRdb shows in-frame clones only, minus some. The sample yields approximately 52,000 clones, less than 95% seen once. Sequences were obtained from peripheral blood. Receptors originate from a human donor in a cohort sampled during active COVID-19. Both conserved end residues are part of each CDR3. The D gene is left open where the match is weak. Some rows have no size entry. The others give once, few or many, or a class for an expanded clone.

-,TRBV5-1,TRBJ1-4,TRBD1,TGCGCCAGCAGCCAAGGACAGGGTGGTGAAAAACTGTTTTTT,CASSQGQGGEKLFF
-,TRBV29-1,TRBJ2-3,TRBD1,TGCAGCGTTTGCAGGGGGCAGGGAGATACGCAGTATTTT,CSVCRGQGDTQYF
-,TRBV24-1,TRBJ2-3,TRBD2,TGTGCCACCAGTGATTTTACTAGCGGGAGCACAGATACGCAGTATTTT,CATSDFTSGSTDTQYF
-,TRBV4-1,TRBJ2-1,TRBD1,TGCGCCAGCAGCCATAGAAGACAGGGCGCCTACAATGAGCAGTTCTTC,CASSHRRQGAYNEQFF
-,TRBV4-2,TRBJ2-1,-,TGTGCCAGCAGCCAAGATCCCAGCGGGGAGCAGTTCTTC,CASSQDPSGEQFF
-,TRBV9,TRBJ1-2,TRBD1,TGTGCCAGCAGCGCGTATATTACAGGGGGCGCGGGTGGCTACACCTTC,CASSAYITGGAGGYTF
-,TRBV19,TRBJ2-1,TRBD2,TGTGCCAGTTCTACTAGCGGGAGCCACAATGAGCAGTTCTTC,CASSTSGSHNEQFF
-,TRBV9,TRBJ2-7,TRBD2,TGTGCCAGCAGCGTAGGGGTGGCTAGCGGGAGGTCCGAGCAGTACTTC,CASSVGVASGRSEQYF
-,TRBV19,TRBJ2-3,TRBD2,TGTGCCAGTAGTAGGACTAGGAGCACAGATACGCAGTATTTT,CASSRTRSTDTQYF
-,TRBV10-1,TRBJ1-2,-,TGCGCCAGCAGTGATGCGGAAAACTATGGCTACACCTTC,CASSDAENYGYTF
-,TRBV5-6,TRBJ1-2,TRBD1,TGTGCCAGCAGCCGTACCGGGACAGGGGGCCCAATCTATGGCTACACCTTC,CASSRTGTGGPIYGYTF
-,TRBV29-1,TRBJ1-2,-,TGCAGCGTTGATCGACCCGGGACAAACCCTTCTAACTATGGCTACACCTTC,CSVDRPGTNPSNYGYTF
-,TRBV23-1,TRBJ2-1,TRBD2,TGCGCCAGCAGTCAATCGCTTCGAGGGATTCAAGCGGGAGGTCTGGACAATGAGCAGTTCTTC,CASSQSLRGIQAGGLDNEQFF
once,TRBV7-2,TRBJ2-7,-,TGTGCCAGCAGACCAGCCAGGATTTCCTACGAGCAGTACTTC,CASRPARISYEQYF
-,TRBV7-6,TRBJ2-7,-,TGTGCCAGCAGCTCGATCAGCGGCGAGCAGTACTTC,CASSSISGEQYF
-,TRBV19,TRBJ1-5,-,TGTGCCAGTAGTATAGTGACAGATAGCAATCAGCCCCAGCATTTT,CASSIVTDSNQPQHF
few,TRBV7-9,TRBJ2-7,TRBD2,TGTGCCAGCAGCTTAGCGCAGGCGGGAGGGGCCTACGAGCAGTACTTC,CASSLAQAGGAYEQYF
-,TRBV18,TRBJ2-7,-,TGTGCCAGCTCAACGGGACATACCTACGAGCAGTACTTC,CASSTGHTYEQYF
-,TRBV5-1,TRBJ2-1,-,TGCGCCAGCAGCTTGGAAGCTAGGTACAATGAGCAGTTCTTC,CASSLEARYNEQFF
-,TRBV7-9,TRBJ2-7,-,TGTGCCAGCAGGGCAGGCCCTTACTACGAGCAGTACTTC,CASRAGPYYEQYF
-,TRBV6-1,TRBJ1-4,-,TGTGCCAGCAGTGACAGTACTAATGAAAAACTGTTTTTT,CASSDSTNEKLFF
-,TRBV18,TRBJ2-2,-,TGTGCCAGCTCCCCAATCACTGGCACCGGGGAGCTGTTTTTT,CASSPITGTGELFF
-,TRBV5-1,TRBJ1-2,-,TGCGCCAGCAGCTTGGTCGGGGACTATGGCTACACCTTC,CASSLVGDYGYTF
-,TRBV27,TRBJ1-6,-,TGTGCCAGCACCCCGGGTCGGCCCTATAATTCACCCCTCCACTTT,CASTPGRPYNSPLHF
once,TRBV5-6,TRBJ2-3,-,TGTGCCAGCAGCTTCCGGACTGGTCGGGATACGCAGTATTTT,CASSFRTGRDTQYF
-,TRBV5-6,TRBJ2-3,TRBD1,TGTGCCAGCAGGCAAGGACAGGGGGCTGGAGATACGCAGTATTTT,CASRQGQGAGDTQYF
-,TRBV30,TRBJ1-6,-,TGTGCCTGGTCCCCGGTAGAATCACCCCTCCACTTT,CAWSPVESPLHF
-,TRBV27,TRBJ2-7,TRBD1,TGTGCCAGCAGTCGGACCGGACAGGGTCTCTACGAGCAGTACTTC,CASSRTGQGLYEQYF
few,TRBV5-1,TRBJ2-2,-,TGCGCCAGCACCGGGGTAGGCGTCACCGGGGAGCTGTTTTTT,CASTGVGVTGELFF
-,TRBV7-8,TRBJ1-5,-,TGTGCCAGCAGCCCAAGACAGAATCAGCCCCAGCATTTT,CASSPRQNQPQHF
-,TRBV4-1,TRBJ2-7,-,TGCGCCAGCAGCCAAACCTATGACCGGGGGCAGTACTTC,CASSQTYDRGQYF
-,TRBV24-1,TRBJ2-1,TRBD2,TGTGCCACCAGTGAACAAACCACTAGCGGGGTGGCCAATGAGCAGTTCTTC,CATSEQTTSGVANEQFF
-,TRBV5-1,TRBJ1-3,-,TGCGCCAGCAGCCCAGGTGCGGGAAACACCATATATTTT,CASSPGAGNTIYF
-,TRBV30,TRBJ2-7,-,TGTGCCTGGAGTCGGAGCTACGAGCAGTACTTC,CAWSRSYEQYF
-,TRBV2,TRBJ1-1,-,TGTGCCAGCAGTGAAACGTCAGGTATCACAGCTTTCTTT,CASSETSGITAFF
-,TRBV21-1,TRBJ1-1,-,TGTGCCAGCAGCCTGGTCGTCCCAACAAGTGCTGAAGCTTTCTTT,CASSLVVPTSAEAFF
-,TRBV5-8,TRBJ1-2,-,TGTGCCAGCAGCTCATCACCGGGACTAACACCAGCAAACTATGGCTACACCTTC,CASSSSPGLTPANYGYTF
-,TRBV27,TRBJ2-7,TRBD1,TGTGCCTCCCGGGACAGGGGCTACGAGCAGTACTTC,CASRDRGYEQYF
-,TRBV3-1/TRBV3-2,TRBJ2-7,TRBD2,TGTGCCAGCAGCCAAGGGACTAGAACGGTCGAGCAGTACTTC,CASSQGTRTVEQYF
-,TRBV29-1,TRBJ2-3,TRBD1,TGCAGCGTTTTAGGGACAGGGAACACAGATACGCAGTATTTT,CSVLGTGNTDTQYF
-,TRBV18,TRBJ2-3,-,TGTGCCAGCTCACCACTAACGGGGGACACAGATACGCAGTATTTT,CASSPLTGDTDTQYF
-,TRBV19,TRBJ2-1,TRBD2,TGTGCCAGTAGTATAGCCAGACTAGCGGGAAGCGACAATGAGCAGTTCTTC,CASSIARLAGSDNEQFF